This T cell receptor (beta chain) emerged from a study of identical twins. Study-level results: Carriage of fewer insertions was seen in abundant cord blood beta clonotypes, whereas memory repertoires showed none. Models predicted less out-of-frame TCR alpha sharing in monozygotic twins than was found.

Concerning this clonotype: The antigen remains undetermined.

The CDR3 is made up of 17 amino acids. CDR1 and CDR2 from the germline V gene are MGHRA and YSYEKL. J lost 9 bases, V lost 0 bases, and 10 bases had no gene match. The authors used template switching to add a universal primer site and gave cDNA unique molecular identifiers. One entry per CDR3 protein, called by TCRdb with MiXCR from the 5' RACE reads. The sample has 700,000 or so distinct CDR3 sequences, 8.6% seen once. Another study also made use of these data, one on yellow fever vaccine responses in identical twins. That report notes: Twin vaccine T cell responses reportedly seemed partly convergent, partly personalized.

The source of this sequence is a young woman in good health. The rearrangement links TRBV4-1 to TRBJ2-1, with 11 bases that match TRBD2. The sequencing sample was made of PBMCs. The CDR3 nucleotides are TGCGCCAGCAGCCAAGATTCTTCAACTAGCGGGAGCGGTGAGCAGTTCTTC. It codes for CASSQDSSTSGSGEQFF.